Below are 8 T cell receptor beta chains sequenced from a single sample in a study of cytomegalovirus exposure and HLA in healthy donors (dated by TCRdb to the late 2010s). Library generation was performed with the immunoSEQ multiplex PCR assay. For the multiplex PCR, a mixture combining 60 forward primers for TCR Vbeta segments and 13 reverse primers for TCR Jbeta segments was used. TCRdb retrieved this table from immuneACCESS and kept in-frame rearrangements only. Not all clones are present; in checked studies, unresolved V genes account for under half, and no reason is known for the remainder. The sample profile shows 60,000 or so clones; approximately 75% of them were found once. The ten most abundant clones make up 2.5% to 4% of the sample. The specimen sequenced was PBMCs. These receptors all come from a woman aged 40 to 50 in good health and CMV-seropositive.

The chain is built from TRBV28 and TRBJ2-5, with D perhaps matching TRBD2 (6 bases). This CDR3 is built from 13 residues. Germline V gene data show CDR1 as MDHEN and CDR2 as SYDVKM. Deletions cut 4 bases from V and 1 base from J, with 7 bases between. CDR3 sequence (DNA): TGTGCCAGCAGTTCGGGACTCCAAGAGACCCAGTACTTC. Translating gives CASSSGLQETQYF.

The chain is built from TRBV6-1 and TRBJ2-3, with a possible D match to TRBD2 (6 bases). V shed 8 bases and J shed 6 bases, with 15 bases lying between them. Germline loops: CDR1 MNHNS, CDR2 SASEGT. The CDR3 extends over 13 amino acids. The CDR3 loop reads CASVHVGGDTQYF. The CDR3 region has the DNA TGTGCCAGCGTACACGTGGGGGGTGATACGCAGTATTTT.

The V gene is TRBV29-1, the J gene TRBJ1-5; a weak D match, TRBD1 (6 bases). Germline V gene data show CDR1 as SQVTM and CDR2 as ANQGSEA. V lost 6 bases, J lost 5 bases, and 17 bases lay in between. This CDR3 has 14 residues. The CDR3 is CSVVGETGDQPQHF. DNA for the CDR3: TGCAGCGTGGTTGGGGAGACAGGAGATCAGCCCCAGCATTTT.

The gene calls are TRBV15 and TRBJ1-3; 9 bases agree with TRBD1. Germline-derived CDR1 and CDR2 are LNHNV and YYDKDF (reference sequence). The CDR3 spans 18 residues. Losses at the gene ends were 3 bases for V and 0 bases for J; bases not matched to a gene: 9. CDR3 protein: CATSSHLGQGDSGNTIYF. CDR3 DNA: TGTGCCACCAGCAGCCACTTGGGACAGGGCGACTCTGGAAACACCATATATTTT.

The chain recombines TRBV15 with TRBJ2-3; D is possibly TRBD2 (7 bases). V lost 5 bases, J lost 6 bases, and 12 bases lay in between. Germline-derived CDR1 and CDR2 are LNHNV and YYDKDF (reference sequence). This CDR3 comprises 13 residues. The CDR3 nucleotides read TGTGCCACCAGCCGCGCGGGGGCGGATACGCAGTATTTT. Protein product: CATSRAGADTQYF.

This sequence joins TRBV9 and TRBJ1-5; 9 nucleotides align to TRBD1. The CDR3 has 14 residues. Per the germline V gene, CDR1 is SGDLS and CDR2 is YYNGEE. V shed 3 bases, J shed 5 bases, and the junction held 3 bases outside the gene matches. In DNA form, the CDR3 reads TGTGCCAGCAGCGCTACAGGGGGCGATCAGCCCCAGCATTTT. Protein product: CASSATGGDQPQHF. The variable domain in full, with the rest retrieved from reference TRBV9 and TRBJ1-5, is DSGVTQTPKHLITATGQRVTLRCSPRSGDLSVYWYQQSLDQGLQFLIQYYNGEERAKGNILERFSAQQFPDLHSELNLSSLELGDSALYFCASSATGGDQPQHFGDGTRLSIL.

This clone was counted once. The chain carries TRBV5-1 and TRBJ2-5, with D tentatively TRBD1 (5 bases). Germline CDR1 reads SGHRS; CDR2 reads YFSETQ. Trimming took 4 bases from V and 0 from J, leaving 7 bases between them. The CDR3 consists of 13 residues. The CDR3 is CASSPDNQETQYF. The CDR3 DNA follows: TGCGCCAGCAGCCCGGACAACCAAGAGACCCAGTACTTC.

The CDR3 region has the DNA TGTGCCACCAGCAGCCCGCAGGCAGCAAACTATGGCTACACCTTC. Its protein is CATSSPQAANYGYTF. The chain recombines TRBV15 with TRBJ1-2; unclear D gene. V lost 3 bases and J lost 2, with 13 bases in between. CDR1 and CDR2 (germline): LNHNV, YYDKDF (reference sequence). CDR3 size: 15 residues.